This T cell receptor beta chain derives from a study of beta chain features in type 1 diabetes. This clone was counted a few times. Its specificity is not known. The CDR3 spans 15 residues. The germline V gene encodes CDR1 LNHDA and CDR2 SQIVND (reference sequence). V gave up 0 bases and J gave up 5 bases, with 14 bases separating them. The study, taken as a whole, reports: Short templates might get an advantage during PCR, and this would be equal in patients and controls.

TCRB transcripts that were expressed got sequenced, as all of the isolated RNA had been reverse transcribed. The assay was immunoSEQ multiplex PCR, and TCRdb's table has in-frame clones only and misses some. Of around 200,000 clones in the sample, roughly an eighth were seen once. This clonotype was sampled from a woman aged 18-35 years in good health. The sequencing sample was made of central memory CD4+ T cells from blood. The chain has TRBV19 and TRBJ2-7; possible D gene TRBD2, 6 bases. CDR3 DNA: TGTGCCAGTAGTATAGACGGGGGTCCTAGCAACGAGCAGTACTTC. It is translated as CASSIDGGPSNEQYF.